The text below deals with one T cell receptor (beta chain). What it binds is not known. CDR1 and CDR2 from the germline V gene are SGHTA and FQGNSA. Trimming took 5 bases from V and 2 from J, leaving 16 bases between them. The CDR3 has 15 amino acids. The sample originates from a study of T-cell reconstitution after alpha-beta-depleted transplantation in children. The TCRbeta library incorporated unique molecular identifiers. TCRdb called the PCR reads again in MiXCR, with one record for every CDR3 protein. The sample lists 600,000 or so distinct CDR3 sequences; roughly 24% were seen once. Findings and limits, study-wide: Alpha-beta T cells present about two months after transplant were reported to originate from several hundred expanded graft clones. When one year had passed after transplant, most T-cell counts and diversity came from newly produced T cells.

The receptor was derived from a boy under two years old who had a stem cell transplant for acute myeloid leukemia, so the T cells may come from the graft donor. The sequencing here drew on PBMCs, mostly from graft donor cells, taken 360 days after TCRalphabeta/CD19-depleted stem cell transplant. The chain combines TRBV7-2 with TRBJ2-7, with D tentatively TRBD1 (6 bases). This CDR3 reads CASSRSPTGTYEQYF. The CDR3 bases are TGTGCCAGCAGCCGAAGTCCGACAGGAACCTACGAGCAGTACTTC.